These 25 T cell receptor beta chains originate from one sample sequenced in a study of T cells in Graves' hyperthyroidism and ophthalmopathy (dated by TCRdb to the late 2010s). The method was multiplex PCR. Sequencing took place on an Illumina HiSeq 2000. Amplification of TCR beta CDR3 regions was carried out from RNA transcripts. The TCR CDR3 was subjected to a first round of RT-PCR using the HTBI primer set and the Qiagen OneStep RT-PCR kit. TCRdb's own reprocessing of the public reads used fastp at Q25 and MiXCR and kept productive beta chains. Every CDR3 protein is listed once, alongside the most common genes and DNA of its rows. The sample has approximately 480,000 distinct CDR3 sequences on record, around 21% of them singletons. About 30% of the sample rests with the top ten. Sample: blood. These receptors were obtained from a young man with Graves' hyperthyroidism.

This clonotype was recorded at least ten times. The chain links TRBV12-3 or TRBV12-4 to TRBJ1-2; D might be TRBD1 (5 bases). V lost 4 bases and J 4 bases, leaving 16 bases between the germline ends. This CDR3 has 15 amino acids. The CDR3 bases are TGTGCCAGCAGTTCAGATCGACAGAACTTCTATGGCTACACCTTC. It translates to CASSSDRQNFYGYTF.

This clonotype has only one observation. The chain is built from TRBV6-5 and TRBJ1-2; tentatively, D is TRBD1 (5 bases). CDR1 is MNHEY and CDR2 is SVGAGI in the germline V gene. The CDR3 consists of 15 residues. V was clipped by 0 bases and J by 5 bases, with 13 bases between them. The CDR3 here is CASSYSTGAGYGYTF. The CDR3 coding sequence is TGTGCCAGCAGTTACTCGACCGGGGCTGGATATGGCTACACCTTC.

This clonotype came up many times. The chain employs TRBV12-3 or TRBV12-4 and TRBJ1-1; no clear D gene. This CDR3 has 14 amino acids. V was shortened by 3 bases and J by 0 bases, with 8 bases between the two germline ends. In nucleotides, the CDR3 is TGTGCCAGCAGTTTGCAACCTGTGAACACTGAAGCTTTCTTT. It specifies CASSLQPVNTEAFF.

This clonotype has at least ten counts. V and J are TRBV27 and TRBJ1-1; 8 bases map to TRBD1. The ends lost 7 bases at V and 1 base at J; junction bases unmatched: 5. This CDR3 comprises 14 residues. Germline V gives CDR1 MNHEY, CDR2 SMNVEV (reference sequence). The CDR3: CASNRQGPNTEAFF. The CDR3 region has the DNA TGTGCCAGCAACCGACAGGGGCCGAACACTGAAGCTTTCTTT.

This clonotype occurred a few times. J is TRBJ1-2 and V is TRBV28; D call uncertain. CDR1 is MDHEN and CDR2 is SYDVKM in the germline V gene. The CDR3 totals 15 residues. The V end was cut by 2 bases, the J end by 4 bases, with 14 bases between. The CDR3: CASSLIDQLGYGYTF. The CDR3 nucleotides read TGTGCCAGCAGTTTAATTGACCAACTAGGCTATGGCTACACCTTC.

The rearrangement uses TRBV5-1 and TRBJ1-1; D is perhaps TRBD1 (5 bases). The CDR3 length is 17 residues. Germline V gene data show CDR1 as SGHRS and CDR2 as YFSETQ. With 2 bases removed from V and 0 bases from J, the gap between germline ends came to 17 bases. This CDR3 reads CASSLTSLRQMNTEAFF. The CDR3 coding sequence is TGCGCCAGCAGCTTAACGAGTCTCCGACAGATGAACACTGAAGCTTTCTTT.

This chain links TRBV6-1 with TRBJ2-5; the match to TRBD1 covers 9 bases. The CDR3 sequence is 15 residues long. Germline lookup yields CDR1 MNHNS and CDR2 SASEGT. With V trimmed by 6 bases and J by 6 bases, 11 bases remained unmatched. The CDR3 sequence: CASSLGQGTMQTQYF. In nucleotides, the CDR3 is TGTGCCAGCAGCCTAGGACAGGGGACAATGCAGACCCAGTACTTC.

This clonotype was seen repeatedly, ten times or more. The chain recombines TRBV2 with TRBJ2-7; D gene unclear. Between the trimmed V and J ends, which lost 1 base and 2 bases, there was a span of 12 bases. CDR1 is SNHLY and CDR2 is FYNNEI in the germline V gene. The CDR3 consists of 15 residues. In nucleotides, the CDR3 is TGTGCCAGCAGTGAAGGGTATAGGAGCCCCTACGAGCAGTACTTC. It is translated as CASSEGYRSPYEQYF.

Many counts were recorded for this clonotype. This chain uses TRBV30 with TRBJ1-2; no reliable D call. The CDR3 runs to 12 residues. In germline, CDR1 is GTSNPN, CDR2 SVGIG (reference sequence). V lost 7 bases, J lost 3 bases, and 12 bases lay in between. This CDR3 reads CASLGLHYGYTF. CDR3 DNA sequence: TGTGCCTCCCTTGGTCTCCACTATGGCTACACCTTC.

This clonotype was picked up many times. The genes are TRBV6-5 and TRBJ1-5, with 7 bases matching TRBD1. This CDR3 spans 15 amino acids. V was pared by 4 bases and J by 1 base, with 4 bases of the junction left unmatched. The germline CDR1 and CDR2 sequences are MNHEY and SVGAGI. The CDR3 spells CASSFIQGSNQPQHF. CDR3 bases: TGTGCCAGCAGTTTTATACAGGGGAGCAATCAGCCCCAGCATTTT.

The CDR3 loop is CATNQGANTGELFF. CDR3 nucleotides: TGTGCCACCAATCAGGGGGCTAACACCGGGGAGCTGTTTTTT. This chain connects TRBV24-1 to TRBJ2-2, with TRBD1 matching over 8 bases. The CDR3 consists of 14 residues. Germline V gene lookup returns CDR1 KGHDR and CDR2 SFDVKD. V lost 8 bases, J lost 2 bases, and 3 bases stayed unmatched.

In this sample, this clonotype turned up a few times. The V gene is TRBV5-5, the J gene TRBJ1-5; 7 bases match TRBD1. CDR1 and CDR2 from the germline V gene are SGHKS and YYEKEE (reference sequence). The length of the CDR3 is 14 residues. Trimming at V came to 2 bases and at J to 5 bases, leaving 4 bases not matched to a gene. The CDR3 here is CASSFRQGDQPQHF. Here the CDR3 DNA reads TGTGCCAGCAGCTTTCGACAGGGTGATCAGCCCCAGCATTTT. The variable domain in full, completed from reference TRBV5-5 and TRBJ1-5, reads DAGVTQSPTHLIKTRGQQVTLRCSPISGHKSVSWYQQVLGQGPQFIFQYYEKEERGRGNFPDRFSARQFPNYSSELNVNALLLGDSALYLCASSFRQGDQPQHFGDGTRLSIL.

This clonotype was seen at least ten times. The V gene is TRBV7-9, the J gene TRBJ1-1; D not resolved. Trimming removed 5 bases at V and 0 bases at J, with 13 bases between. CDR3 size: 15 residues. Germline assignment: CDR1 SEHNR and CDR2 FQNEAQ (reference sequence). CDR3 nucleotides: TGTGCCAGCAGCCCCATTGGAGGGATGAACACTGAAGCTTTCTTT. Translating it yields CASSPIGGMNTEAFF.

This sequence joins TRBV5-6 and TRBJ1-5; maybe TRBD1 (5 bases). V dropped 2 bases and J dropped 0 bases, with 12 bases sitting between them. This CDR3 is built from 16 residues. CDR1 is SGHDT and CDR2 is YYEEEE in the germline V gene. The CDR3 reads CASSFQGSGSNQPQHF. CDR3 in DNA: TGTGCCAGCAGCTTTCAGGGATCGGGTAGCAATCAGCCCCAGCATTTT.

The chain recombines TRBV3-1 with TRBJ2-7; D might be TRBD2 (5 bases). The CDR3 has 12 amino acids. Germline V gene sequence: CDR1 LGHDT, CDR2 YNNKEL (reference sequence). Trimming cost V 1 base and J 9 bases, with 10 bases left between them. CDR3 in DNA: TGTGCCAGCAGCCAAGGAGCCGGAGGGCAGTACTTC. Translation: CASSQGAGGQYF.

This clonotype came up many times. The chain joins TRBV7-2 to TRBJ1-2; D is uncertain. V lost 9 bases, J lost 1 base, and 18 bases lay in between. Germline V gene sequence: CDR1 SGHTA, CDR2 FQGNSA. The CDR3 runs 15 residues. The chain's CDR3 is CASQMGRIFNYGYTF. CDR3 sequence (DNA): TGTGCCAGTCAGATGGGTCGGATATTTAACTATGGCTACACCTTC.

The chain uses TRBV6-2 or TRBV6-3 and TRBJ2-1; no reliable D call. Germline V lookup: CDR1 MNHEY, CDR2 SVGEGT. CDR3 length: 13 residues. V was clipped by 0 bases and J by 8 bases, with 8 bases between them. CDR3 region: CASSYSAGDEQFF. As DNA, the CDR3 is TGTGCCAGCAGTTACTCAGCTGGGGATGAGCAGTTCTTC.

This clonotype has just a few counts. This CDR3 reads CATAGDRATGELFF. In DNA form, the CDR3 reads TGTGCCACCGCAGGGGACAGGGCCACCGGGGAGCTGTTTTTT. The chain links TRBV24-1 to TRBJ2-2, with 9 nucleotides matching TRBD1. The V segment lost 9 bases and the J segment 4 bases; nucleotides outside the gene matches: 5. The germline gives CDR1 KGHDR, CDR2 SFDVKD. CDR3 length: 14 amino acids.

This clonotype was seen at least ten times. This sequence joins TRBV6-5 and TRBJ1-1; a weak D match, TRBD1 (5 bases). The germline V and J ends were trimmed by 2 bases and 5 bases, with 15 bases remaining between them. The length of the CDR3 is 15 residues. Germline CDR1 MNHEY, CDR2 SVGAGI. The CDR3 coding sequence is TGTGCCAGCAGTTACGGTGGGGGGATTAAGACTGAAGCTTTCTTT. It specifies CASSYGGGIKTEAFF.

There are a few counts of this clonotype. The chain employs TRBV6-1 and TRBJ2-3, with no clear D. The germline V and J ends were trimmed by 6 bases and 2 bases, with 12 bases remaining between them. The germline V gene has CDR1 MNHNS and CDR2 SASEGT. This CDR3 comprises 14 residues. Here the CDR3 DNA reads TGTGCCAGCAGCCGCGTCGTGAACACAGATACGCAGTATTTT. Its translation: CASSRVVNTDTQYF.

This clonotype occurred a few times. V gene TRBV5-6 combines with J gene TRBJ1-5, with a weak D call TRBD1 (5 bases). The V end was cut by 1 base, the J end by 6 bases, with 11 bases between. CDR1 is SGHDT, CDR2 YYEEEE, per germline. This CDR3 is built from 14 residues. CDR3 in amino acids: CASSLSVGVQPQHF. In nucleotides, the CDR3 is TGTGCCAGCAGCTTGTCCGTGGGGGTTCAGCCCCAGCATTTT.

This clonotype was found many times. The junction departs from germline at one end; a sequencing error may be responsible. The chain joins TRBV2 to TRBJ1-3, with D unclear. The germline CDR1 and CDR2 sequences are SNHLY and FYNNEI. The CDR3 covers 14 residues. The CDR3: CASGDPSSGNTIYF. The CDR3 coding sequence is TGTGCCAGCGGTGACCCAAGCTCTGGAAACACCATATATTTT. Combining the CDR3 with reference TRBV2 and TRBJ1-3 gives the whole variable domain EPEVTQTPSHQVTQMGQEVILRCVPISNHLYFYWYRQILGQKVEFLVSFYNNEISEKSEIFDDQFSVERPDGSNFTLKIRSTKLEDSAMYFCASGDPSSGNTIYFGEGSWLTVV.

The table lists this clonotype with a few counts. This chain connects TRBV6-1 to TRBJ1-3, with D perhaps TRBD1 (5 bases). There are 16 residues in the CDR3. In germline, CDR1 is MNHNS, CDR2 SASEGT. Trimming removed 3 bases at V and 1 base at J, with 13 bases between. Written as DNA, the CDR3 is TGTGCCAGCAGTGACGCCCCTCCAGGGTCTGGAAACACCATATATTTT. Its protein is CASSDAPPGSGNTIYF.

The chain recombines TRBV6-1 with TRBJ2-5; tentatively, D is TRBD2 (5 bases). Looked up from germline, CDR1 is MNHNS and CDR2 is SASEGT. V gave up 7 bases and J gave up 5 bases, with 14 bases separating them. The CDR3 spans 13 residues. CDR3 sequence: CASTAPGWETQYF. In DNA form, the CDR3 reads TGTGCCAGCACCGCTCCGGGGTGGGAGACCCAGTACTTC.

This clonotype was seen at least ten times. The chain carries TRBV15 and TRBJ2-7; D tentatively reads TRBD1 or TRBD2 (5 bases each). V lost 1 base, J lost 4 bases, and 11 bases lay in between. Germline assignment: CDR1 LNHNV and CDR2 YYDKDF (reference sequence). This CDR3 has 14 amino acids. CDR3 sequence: CATSRAGAGYEQYF. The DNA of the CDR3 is TGTGCCACCAGCAGAGCCGGGGCTGGGTACGAGCAGTACTTC.